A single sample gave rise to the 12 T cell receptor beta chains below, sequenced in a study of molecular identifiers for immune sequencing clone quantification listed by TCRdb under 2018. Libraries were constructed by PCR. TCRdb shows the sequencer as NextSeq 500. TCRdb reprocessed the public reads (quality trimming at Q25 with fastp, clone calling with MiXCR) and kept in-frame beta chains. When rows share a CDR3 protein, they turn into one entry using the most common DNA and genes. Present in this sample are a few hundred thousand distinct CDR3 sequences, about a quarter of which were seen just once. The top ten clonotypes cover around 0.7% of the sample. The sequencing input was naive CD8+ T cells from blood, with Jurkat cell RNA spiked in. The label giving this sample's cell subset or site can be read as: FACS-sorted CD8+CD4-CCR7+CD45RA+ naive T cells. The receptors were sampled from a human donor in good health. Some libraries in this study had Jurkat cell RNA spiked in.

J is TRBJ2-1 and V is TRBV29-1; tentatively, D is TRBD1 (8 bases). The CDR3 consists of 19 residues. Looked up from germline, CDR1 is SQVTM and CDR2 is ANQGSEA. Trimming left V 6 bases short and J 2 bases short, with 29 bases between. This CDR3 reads CSVQGEGTGGPPAYNEQFF. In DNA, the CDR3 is TGCAGCGTCCAGGGGGAGGGGACAGGAGGCCCACCCGCCTACAATGAGCAGTTCTTC.

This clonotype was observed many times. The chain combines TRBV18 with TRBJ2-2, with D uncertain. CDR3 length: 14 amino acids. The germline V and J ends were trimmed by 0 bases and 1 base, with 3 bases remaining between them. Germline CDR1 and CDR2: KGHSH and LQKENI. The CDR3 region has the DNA TGTGCCAGCTCACCACCCCTGAACACCGGGGAGCTGTTTTTT. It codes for CASSPPLNTGELFF. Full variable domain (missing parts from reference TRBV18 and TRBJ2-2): NAGVMQNPRHLVRRRGQEARLRCSPMKGHSHVYWYRQLPEEGLKFMVYLQKENIIDESGMPKERFSAEFPKEGPSILRIQQVVRGDSAAYFCASSPPLNTGELFFGEGSRLTVL.

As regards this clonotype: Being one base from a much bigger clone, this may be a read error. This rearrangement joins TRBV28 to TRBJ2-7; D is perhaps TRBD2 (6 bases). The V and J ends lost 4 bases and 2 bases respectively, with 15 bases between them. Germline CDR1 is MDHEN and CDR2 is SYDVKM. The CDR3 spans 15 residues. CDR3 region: CASSSRGLTTYEQYF. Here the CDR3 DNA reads TGTGCCAGCAGTTCTAGGGGACTGACCACCTACGAGCAGTACTTC.

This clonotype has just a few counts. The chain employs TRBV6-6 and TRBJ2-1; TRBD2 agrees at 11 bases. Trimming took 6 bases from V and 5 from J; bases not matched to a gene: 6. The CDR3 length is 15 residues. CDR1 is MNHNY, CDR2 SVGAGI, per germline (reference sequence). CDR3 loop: CASRPTSGGNNEQFF. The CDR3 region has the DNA TGTGCCAGCAGACCAACTAGCGGGGGCAACAATGAGCAGTTCTTC.

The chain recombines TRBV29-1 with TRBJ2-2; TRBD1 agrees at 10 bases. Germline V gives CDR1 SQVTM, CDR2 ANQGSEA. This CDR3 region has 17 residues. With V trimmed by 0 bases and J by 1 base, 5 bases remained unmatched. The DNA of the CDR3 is TGCAGCGTTGAAGATCGGGACAGGGGACTGAACACCGGGGAGCTGTTTTTT. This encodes CSVEDRDRGLNTGELFF.

The DNA for the CDR3 is TGTGCCAGCAGTTTTACAGGGGGCTTGGATGAAAAACTGTTTTTT. Protein: CASSFTGGLDEKLFF. V is TRBV28 and J is TRBJ1-4, with TRBD1 identical over 9 bases. With V trimmed by 3 bases and J by 6 bases, 5 bases remained unmatched. Looked up from germline, CDR1 is MDHEN and CDR2 is SYDVKM. CDR3 length: 15 amino acids.

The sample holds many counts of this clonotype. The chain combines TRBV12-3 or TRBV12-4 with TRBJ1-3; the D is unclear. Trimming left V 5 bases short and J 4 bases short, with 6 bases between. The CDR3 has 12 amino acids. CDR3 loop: CASSPTGNTIYF. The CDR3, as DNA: TGTGCCAGCAGTCCCACAGGAAACACCATATATTTT.

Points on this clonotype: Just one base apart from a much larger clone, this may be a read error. The CDR3, as DNA: TGCAGCGTGCTACAGCGCGGAGGGCTGTTTTTT. The encoded protein is CSVLQRGGLFF. The rearrangement uses TRBV29-1 and TRBJ2-2; tentative D call: TRBD2 (5 bases). The CDR3 totals 11 residues. Germline V gives CDR1 SQVTM, CDR2 ANQGSEA. V lost 6 bases and J 13 bases, leaving 15 bases between the germline ends.

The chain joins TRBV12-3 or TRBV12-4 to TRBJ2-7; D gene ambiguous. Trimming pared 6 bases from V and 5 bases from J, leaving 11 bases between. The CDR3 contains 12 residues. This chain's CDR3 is CASSPFFDEQYF. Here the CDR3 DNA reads TGTGCCAGCAGCCCCTTCTTCGACGAGCAGTACTTC.

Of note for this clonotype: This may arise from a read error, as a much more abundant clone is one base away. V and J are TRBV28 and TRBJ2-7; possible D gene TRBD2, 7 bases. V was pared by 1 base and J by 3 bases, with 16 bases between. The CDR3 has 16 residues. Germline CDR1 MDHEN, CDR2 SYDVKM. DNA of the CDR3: TGTGCCAGCAGTTTATTCGGGGGGCAGATTGACTACGAGCAGTACTTC. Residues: CASSLFGGQIDYEQYF.

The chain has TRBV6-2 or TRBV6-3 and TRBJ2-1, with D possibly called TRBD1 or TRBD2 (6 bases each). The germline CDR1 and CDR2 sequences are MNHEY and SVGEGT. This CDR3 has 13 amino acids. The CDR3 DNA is TGTGAGAGCAGTTACCCGAGGGGGGATGAGCAGTTCTTC. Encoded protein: CESSYPRGDEQFF.

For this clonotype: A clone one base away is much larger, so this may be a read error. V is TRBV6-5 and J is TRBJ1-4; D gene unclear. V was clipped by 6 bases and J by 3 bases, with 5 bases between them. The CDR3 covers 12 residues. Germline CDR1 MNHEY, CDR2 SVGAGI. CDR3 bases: TGTGCCAGCAGCATCTCTAATGAAAAACTGTTTTTT. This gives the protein CASSISNEKLFF.